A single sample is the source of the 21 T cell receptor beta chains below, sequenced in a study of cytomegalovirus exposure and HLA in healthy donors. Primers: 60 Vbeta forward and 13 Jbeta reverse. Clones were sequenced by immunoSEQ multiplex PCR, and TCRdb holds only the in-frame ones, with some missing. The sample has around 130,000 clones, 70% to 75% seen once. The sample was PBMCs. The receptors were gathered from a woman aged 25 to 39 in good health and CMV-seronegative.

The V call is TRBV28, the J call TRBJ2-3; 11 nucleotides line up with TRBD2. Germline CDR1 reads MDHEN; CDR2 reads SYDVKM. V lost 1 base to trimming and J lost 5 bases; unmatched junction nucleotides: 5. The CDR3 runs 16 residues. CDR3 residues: CASSLYASGGQDTQYF. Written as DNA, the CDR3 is TGTGCCAGCAGTTTATATGCTAGCGGGGGGCAAGATACGCAGTATTTT.

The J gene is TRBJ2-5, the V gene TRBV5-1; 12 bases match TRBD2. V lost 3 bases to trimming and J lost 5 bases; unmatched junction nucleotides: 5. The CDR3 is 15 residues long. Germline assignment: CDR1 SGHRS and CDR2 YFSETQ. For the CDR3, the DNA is TGCGCCAGCAGCTCGTCGACTAGCGGGAGTGAGACCCAGTACTTC. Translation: CASSSSTSGSETQYF.

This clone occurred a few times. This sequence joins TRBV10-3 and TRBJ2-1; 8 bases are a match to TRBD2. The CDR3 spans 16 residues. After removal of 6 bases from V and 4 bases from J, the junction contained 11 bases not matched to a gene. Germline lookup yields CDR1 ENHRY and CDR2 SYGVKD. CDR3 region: CAIRPTSEKGYNEQFF. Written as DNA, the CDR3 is TGTGCCATCAGACCGACTAGCGAAAAGGGATACAATGAGCAGTTCTTC.

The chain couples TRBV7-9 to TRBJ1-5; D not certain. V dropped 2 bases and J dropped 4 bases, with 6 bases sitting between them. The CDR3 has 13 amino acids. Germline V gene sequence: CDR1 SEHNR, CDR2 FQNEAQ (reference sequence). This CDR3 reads CASSLSQNQPQHF. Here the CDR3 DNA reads TGTGCCAGCAGCTTAAGTCAGAATCAGCCCCAGCATTTT.

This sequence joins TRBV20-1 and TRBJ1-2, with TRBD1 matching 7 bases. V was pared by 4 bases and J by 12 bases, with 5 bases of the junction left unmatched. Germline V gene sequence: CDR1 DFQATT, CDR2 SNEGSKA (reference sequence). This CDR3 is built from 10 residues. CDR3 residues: CSANTGAHTF. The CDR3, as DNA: TGCAGTGCTAATACAGGGGCGCACACCTTC.

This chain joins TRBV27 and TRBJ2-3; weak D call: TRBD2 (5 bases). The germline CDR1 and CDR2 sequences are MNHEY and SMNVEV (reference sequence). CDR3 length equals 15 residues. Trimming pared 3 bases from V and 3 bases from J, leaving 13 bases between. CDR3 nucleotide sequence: TGTGCCAGCAGTTTCCGACTACCAGAGACAGATACGCAGTATTTT. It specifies CASSFRLPETDTQYF.

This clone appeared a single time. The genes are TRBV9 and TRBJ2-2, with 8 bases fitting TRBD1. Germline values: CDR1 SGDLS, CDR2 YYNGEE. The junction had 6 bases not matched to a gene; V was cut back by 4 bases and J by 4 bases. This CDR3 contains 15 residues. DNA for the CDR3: TGTGCCAGCAGCCCCAGGACAGGGAGCACCGGGGAGCTGTTTTTT. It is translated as CASSPRTGSTGELFF.

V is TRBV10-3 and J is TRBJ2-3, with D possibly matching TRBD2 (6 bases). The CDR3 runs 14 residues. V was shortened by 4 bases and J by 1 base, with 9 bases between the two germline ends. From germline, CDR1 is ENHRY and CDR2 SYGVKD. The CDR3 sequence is CAISASSGTDTQYF. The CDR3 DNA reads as TGTGCCATCAGTGCCTCTAGCGGCACAGATACGCAGTATTTT.

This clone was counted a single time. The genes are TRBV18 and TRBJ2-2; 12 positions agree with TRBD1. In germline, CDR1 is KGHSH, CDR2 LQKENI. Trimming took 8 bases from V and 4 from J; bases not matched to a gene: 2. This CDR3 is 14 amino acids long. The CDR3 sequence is CASRDRGRTGELFF. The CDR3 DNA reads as TGTGCCAGCAGGGACAGGGGGCGCACCGGGGAGCTGTTTTTT.

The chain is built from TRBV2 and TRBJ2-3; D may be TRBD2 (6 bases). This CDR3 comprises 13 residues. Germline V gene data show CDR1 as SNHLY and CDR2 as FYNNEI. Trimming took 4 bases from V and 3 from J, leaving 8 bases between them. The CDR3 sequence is CASSVEGTDTQYF. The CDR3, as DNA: TGTGCCAGCAGTGTGGAGGGGACAGATACGCAGTATTTT.

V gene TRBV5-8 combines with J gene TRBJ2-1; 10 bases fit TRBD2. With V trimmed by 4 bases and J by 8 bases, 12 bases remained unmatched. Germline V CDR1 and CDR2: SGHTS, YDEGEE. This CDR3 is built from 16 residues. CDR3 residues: CASSIGGQRGGYEQFF. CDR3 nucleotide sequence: TGTGCCAGCAGCATTGGGGGCCAGCGGGGGGGCTATGAGCAGTTCTTC.

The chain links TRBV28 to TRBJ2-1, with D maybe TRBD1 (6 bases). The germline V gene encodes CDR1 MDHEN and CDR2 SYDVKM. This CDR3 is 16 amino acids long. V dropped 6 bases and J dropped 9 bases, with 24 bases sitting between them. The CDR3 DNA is TGTGCCAGCAGACCAAAAACCGGGCCCCAGGGGAGTGAGCAGTTCTTC. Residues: CASRPKTGPQGSEQFF. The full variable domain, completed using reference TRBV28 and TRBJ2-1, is DVKVTQSSRYLVKRTGEKVFLECVQDMDHENMFWYRQDPGLGLRLIYFSYDVKMKEKGDIPEGYSVSREKKERFSLILESASTNQTSMYLCASRPKTGPQGSEQFFGPGTRLTVL.

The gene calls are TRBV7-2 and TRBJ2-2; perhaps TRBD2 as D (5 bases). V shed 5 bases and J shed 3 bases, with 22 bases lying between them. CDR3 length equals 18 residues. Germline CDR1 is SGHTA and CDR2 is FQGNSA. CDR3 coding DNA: TGTGCCAGCAGCCTTAATCCGACTACTAGTTTGGACACCGGGGAGCTGTTTTTT. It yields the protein CASSLNPTTSLDTGELFF.

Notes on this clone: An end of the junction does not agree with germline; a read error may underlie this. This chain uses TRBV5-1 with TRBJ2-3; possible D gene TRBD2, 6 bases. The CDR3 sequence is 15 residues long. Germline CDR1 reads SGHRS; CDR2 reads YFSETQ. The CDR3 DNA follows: TGCGCCAGCAGCTTGGATGGCGGGATTACAGATACGCGGTATTTT. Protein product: CASSLDGGITDTRYF. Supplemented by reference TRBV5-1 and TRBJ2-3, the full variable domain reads KAGVTQTPRYLIKTRGQQVTLSCSPISGHRSVSWYQQTPGQGLQFLFEYFSETQRNKGNFPGRFSGRQFSNSRSEMNVSTLELGDSALYLCASSLDGGITDTRYFGPGTRLTVL.

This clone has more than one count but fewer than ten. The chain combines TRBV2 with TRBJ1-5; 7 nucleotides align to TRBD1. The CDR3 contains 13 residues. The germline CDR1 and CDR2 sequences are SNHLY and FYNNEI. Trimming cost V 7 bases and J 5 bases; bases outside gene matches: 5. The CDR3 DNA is TGTGCCAGCAACTACAGGGGTGATCAGCCCCAGCATTTT. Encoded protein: CASNYRGDQPQHF.

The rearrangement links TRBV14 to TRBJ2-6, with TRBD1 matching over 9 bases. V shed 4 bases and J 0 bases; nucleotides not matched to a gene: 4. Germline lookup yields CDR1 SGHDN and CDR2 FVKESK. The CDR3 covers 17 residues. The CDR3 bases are TGTGCCAGCAGCCCCTGGACAGGGGTCTCTGGGGCCAACGTCCTGACTTTC. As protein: CASSPWTGVSGANVLTF.

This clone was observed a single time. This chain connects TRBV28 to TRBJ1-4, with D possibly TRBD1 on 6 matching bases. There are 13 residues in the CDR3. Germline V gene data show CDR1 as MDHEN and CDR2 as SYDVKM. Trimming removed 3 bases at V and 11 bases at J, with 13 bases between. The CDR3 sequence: CASSLAGVDKLFF. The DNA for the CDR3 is TGTGCCAGCAGTTTGGCAGGGGTGGACAAACTGTTTTTT. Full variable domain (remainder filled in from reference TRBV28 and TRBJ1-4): DVKVTQSSRYLVKRTGEKVFLECVQDMDHENMFWYRQDPGLGLRLIYFSYDVKMKEKGDIPEGYSVSREKKERFSLILESASTNQTSMYLCASSLAGVDKLFFGSGTQLSVL.

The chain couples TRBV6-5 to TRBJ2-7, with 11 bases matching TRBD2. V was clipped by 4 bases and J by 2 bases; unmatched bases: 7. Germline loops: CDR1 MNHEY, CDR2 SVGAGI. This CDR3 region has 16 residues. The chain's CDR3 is CASSFSGGASPYEQYV. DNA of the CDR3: TGTGCCAGCAGTTTTAGCGGGGGGGCCTCACCCTACGAGCAGTACGTC.

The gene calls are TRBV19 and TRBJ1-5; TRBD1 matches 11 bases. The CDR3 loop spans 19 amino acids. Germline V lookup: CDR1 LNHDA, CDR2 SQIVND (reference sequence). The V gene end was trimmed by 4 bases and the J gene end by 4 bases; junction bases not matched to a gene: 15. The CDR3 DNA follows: TGTGCCAGTAGTAGGGGGACAGGGGGAAGTGCCTTCCGAAATCAGCCCCAGCATTTT. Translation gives CASSRGTGGSAFRNQPQHF.

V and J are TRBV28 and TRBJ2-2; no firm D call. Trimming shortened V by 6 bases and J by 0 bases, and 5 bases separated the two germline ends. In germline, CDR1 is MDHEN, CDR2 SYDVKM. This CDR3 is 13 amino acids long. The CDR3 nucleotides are TGTGCCAGCAGGGCACCGAACACCGGGGAGCTGTTTTTT. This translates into CASRAPNTGELFF.

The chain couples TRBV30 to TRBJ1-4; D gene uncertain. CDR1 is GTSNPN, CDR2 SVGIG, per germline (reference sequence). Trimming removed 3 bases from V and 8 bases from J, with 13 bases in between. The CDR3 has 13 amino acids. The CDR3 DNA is TGTGCCTGGAGAACAGCAGGAGGGGAAAAACTGTTTTTT. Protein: CAWRTAGGEKLFF.